One and the same sample provided the 17 T cell receptor beta chains below, sequenced in a study of T cells in narcolepsy. Produced via immunoSEQ multiplex PCR; TCRdb's table is partial and in-frame only. The top ten hold about 1.5% of the sample, which has roughly 35,000 clones, around 82% seen once. Specimen: CD45RA- memory CD4+ T cells from PBMCs. Receptor source: a human donor with narcolepsy.

This clone was detected a few times. The chain is built from TRBV4-2 and TRBJ2-2; D is unclear. Per germline, CDR1 LGHNA and CDR2 YNFKEQ. The CDR3 sequence is 14 residues long. V dropped 3 bases and J dropped 2 bases, with 7 bases sitting between them. CDR3 DNA: TGTGCCAGCAGCCACGACCGAAACACCGGGGAGCTGTTTTTT. Protein product: CASSHDRNTGELFF.

V is TRBV6-1 and J is TRBJ2-7, with TRBD1 identical over 9 bases. CDR1 is MNHNS, CDR2 SASEGT, per germline. CDR3 size: 13 residues. V was clipped by 4 bases and J by 4 bases; unmatched bases: 2. CDR3 amino acids: CASSADRGYEQYF. As DNA, the CDR3 is TGTGCCAGCAGTGCAGACAGGGGGTACGAGCAGTACTTC.

This rearrangement joins TRBV5-1 to TRBJ2-3, with 8 nucleotides matching TRBD2. The CDR3 runs to 15 residues. Germline lookup yields CDR1 SGHRS and CDR2 YFSETQ. The ends lost 4 bases at V and 5 bases at J; junction bases unmatched: 9. The chain's CDR3 is CASSRGDAGGDTQYF. The DNA for the CDR3 is TGCGCCAGCAGCCGGGGGGACGCGGGAGGAGATACGCAGTATTTT.

This clone was detected only once. The chain joins TRBV14 to TRBJ2-7, with TRBD1 matching over 8 bases. Germline CDR1 is SGHDN and CDR2 is FVKESK. This CDR3 is built from 13 residues. Germline trimming cut 2 bases from V and 9 bases from J; bases unmatched to any gene: 6. The CDR3 DNA sequence: TGTGCCAGCAGCCAAAGCAGGGGGCTGGGGCAGTACTTC. It encodes CASSQSRGLGQYF.

V is TRBV19 and J is TRBJ2-1; D may match TRBD1 or TRBD2 (7 bases each). This CDR3 is built from 14 residues. V was pared by 4 bases and J by 12 bases, with 19 bases between. Looked up from germline, CDR1 is LNHDA and CDR2 is SQIVND (reference sequence). As DNA, the CDR3 is TGTGCCAGTAGTACCCAGACAGCGGGACAGCTGCAGTTCTTC. This translates into CASSTQTAGQLQFF.

This clone was detected only once. The chain employs TRBV10-3 and TRBJ1-6; D not resolved. V was trimmed by 2 bases and J by 7 bases, leaving 9 bases between them. Germline V CDR1 and CDR2: ENHRY, SYGVKD. The CDR3 is made up of 14 amino acids. CDR3 loop: CAISEGKLNSPLHF. The CDR3 DNA sequence: TGTGCCATCAGTGAGGGGAAATTGAATTCACCCCTCCACTTT.

This sequence joins TRBV19 and TRBJ1-2; D uncertain. CDR1 is LNHDA, CDR2 SQIVND, per germline (reference sequence). V was cut by 3 bases and J by 0 bases, with 20 bases left in between. The CDR3 loop spans 18 amino acids. Written as DNA, the CDR3 is TGTGCCAGTAGTATCGAAGGGCACTCCGCGAGGCCTAACTATGGCTACACCTTC. Its translation: CASSIEGHSARPNYGYTF.

This rearrangement joins TRBV7-2 to TRBJ2-7; 8 bases match TRBD1. The CDR3 is made up of 14 amino acids. Germline values: CDR1 SGHTA, CDR2 FQGNSA. Trimming removed 5 bases from V and 3 bases from J; junction bases left unmatched: 6. The CDR3 bases are TGTGCCAGCAGCGCATACAGGGGGAACTACGAGCAGTACTTC. Protein: CASSAYRGNYEQYF.

The V and J genes are TRBV9 and TRBJ1-6, with 8 bases matching TRBD1. The V segment lost 3 bases and the J segment 0 bases; nucleotides outside the gene matches: 5. Germline-derived CDR1 and CDR2 are SGDLS and YYNGEE. This CDR3 region has 17 residues. The CDR3 DNA sequence: TGTGCCAGCAGCGCGAGGACAGGGCTCTCCTATAATTCACCCCTCCACTTT. Protein product: CASSARTGLSYNSPLHF.

The chain combines TRBV11-2 with TRBJ2-7; TRBD1 matches at 7 bases. The CDR3 covers 13 residues. Germline loops: CDR1 SGHAT, CDR2 FQNNGV. V lost 5 bases to trimming and J lost 3 bases; unmatched junction nucleotides: 4. CDR3 in amino acids: CASSRTGNYEQYF. DNA for the CDR3: TGTGCCAGCAGCCGGACAGGTAACTACGAGCAGTACTTC. The full variable domain, in which reference TRBV11-2 and TRBJ2-7 provide the parts outside the CDR3, is EAGVAQSPRYKIIEKRQSVAFWCNPISGHATLYWYQQILGQGPKLLIQFQNNGVVDDSQLPKDRFSAERLKGVDSTLKIQPAKLEDSAVYLCASSRTGNYEQYFGPGTRLTVT.

V and J are TRBV19 and TRBJ1-6; perhaps TRBD1 as D (5 bases). Germline CDR1 is LNHDA and CDR2 is SQIVND (reference sequence). This CDR3 has 11 residues. V was pared by 8 bases and J by 15 bases, with 14 bases between. CDR3 bases: TGTGCCAGTGCAGGGAGGGATCTCCTCCACTTT. Its translation: CASAGRDLLHF.

The chain is built from TRBV5-4 and TRBJ1-5; D unclear. Germline CDR1 is SGHNT and CDR2 is YYREEE (reference sequence). V gave up 0 bases and J gave up 4 bases, with 8 bases separating them. The CDR3 is 14 amino acids. DNA of the CDR3: TGTGCCAGCAGCTTGGCCGGTGCGAATCAGCCCCAGCATTTT. Translation gives CASSLAGANQPQHF. The variable domain in full, completed from reference TRBV5-4 and TRBJ1-5, reads ETGVTQSPTHLIKTRGQQVTLRCSSQSGHNTVSWYQQALGQGPQFIFQYYREEENGRGNFPPRFSGLQFPNYSSELNVNALELDDSALYLCASSLAGANQPQHFGDGTRLSIL.

The rearrangement links TRBV23-1 to TRBJ2-3, with 14 bases aligning to TRBD2. TRBV23-1 is sorted into the ORF group, with uncertain function. CDR3 length equals 18 residues. J lost 0 bases, V lost 6 bases, and 8 bases had no gene match. This chain's CDR3 is CASRPGTSGGLSTDTQYF. The CDR3 coding sequence is TGCGCCAGCAGGCCCGGGACTAGCGGGGGACTAAGCACAGATACGCAGTATTTT.

The V call is TRBV30, the J call TRBJ1-1; D gene unclear. CDR3 size: 11 residues. Per the germline V gene, CDR1 is GTSNPN and CDR2 is SVGIG (reference sequence). V lost 8 bases, J lost 0 bases, and 7 bases lay in between. The DNA of the CDR3 is TGTGCCGGCGGGATGAACACTGAAGCTTTCTTT. Translation gives CAGGMNTEAFF.

This clone showed up just once. The V call is TRBV7-2, the J call TRBJ2-1, with TRBD2 matching over 8 bases. From germline, CDR1 is SGHTA and CDR2 FQGNSA. This CDR3 comprises 16 residues. The V gene end was trimmed by 4 bases and the J gene end by 4 bases; junction bases not matched to a gene: 9. The CDR3: CASSSSGGSVYNEQFF. CDR3 DNA sequence: TGTGCCAGCAGCTCGAGCGGGGGCTCTGTATACAATGAGCAGTTCTTC. The whole variable domain, remainder taken from reference TRBV7-2 and TRBJ2-1, is GAGVSQSPSNKVTEKGKDVELRCDPISGHTALYWYRQSLGQGLEFLIYFQGNSAPDKSGLPSDRFSAERTGGSVSTLTIQRTQQEDSAVYLCASSSSGGSVYNEQFFGPGTRLTVL.

This clone occurred a few times. The V gene is TRBV7-9, the J gene TRBJ1-1; D is perhaps TRBD1 (5 bases). Germline V gives CDR1 SEHNR, CDR2 FQNEAQ (reference sequence). The CDR3 is made up of 14 amino acids. V was pared by 5 bases and J by 1 base, with 11 bases between. CDR3 nucleotides: TGTGCCAGCAGCCCACGTGGGGGGAACACTGAAGCTTTCTTT. This encodes CASSPRGGNTEAFF.

This rearrangement joins TRBV5-1 to TRBJ1-1; D remains unclear. The CDR3 loop spans 14 amino acids. V lost 4 bases and J 4 bases, leaving 14 bases between the germline ends. From germline, CDR1 is SGHRS and CDR2 YFSETQ. The CDR3 region is CASSPAARVTEAFF. For the CDR3, the DNA is TGCGCCAGCAGCCCAGCCGCCCGGGTCACTGAAGCTTTCTTT.